This T cell receptor beta chain came from a study of response to subunit inactivated influenza vaccine. For this clonotype: The antigen is unknown.

A single record per CDR3 protein comes from TCRdb applying MiXCR to the RT-PCR reads. Among about 800,000 distinct CDR3 sequences listed, about 20% were seen once. General observations from the study: Only a handful of new T cells, the authors suggested, are recruited with each seasonal influenza vaccination.

This TCR was sampled from a middle-aged man who received an inactivated influenza vaccine. This specimen was PBMCs from blood, taken 5 to 6 days after vaccination.

Here the CDR3 reads CASSLADLAGAGNEQFF. The CDR3 region has the DNA TGCGCCAGCAGCTTGGCAGATTTAGCGGGAGCTGGGAATGAGCAGTTCTTC. The chain combines TRBV5-1 with TRBJ2-1, with TRBD2 identical over 9 bases. The CDR3 covers 17 residues. The junction had 11 bases not matched to a gene; V was cut back by 0 bases and J by 7 bases. Germline assignment: CDR1 SGHRS and CDR2 YFSETQ.